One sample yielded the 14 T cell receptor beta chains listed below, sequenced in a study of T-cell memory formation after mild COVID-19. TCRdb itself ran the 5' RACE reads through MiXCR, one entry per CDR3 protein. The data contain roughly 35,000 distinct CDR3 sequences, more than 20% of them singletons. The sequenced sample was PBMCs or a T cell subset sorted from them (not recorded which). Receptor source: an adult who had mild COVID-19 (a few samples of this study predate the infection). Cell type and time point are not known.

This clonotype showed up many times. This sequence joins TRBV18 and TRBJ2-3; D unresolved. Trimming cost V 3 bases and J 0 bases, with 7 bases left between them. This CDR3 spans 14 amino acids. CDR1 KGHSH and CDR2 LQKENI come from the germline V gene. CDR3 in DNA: TGTGCCAGCTCACCTCTCCGTAGCACAGATACGCAGTATTTT. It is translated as CASSPLRSTDTQYF.

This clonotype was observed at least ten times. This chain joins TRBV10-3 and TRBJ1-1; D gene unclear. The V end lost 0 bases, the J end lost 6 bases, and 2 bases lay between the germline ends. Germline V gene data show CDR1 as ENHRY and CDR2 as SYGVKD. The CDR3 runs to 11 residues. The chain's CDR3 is CAISESSEAFF. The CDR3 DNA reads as TGTGCCATCAGTGAGTCCTCTGAAGCTTTCTTT.

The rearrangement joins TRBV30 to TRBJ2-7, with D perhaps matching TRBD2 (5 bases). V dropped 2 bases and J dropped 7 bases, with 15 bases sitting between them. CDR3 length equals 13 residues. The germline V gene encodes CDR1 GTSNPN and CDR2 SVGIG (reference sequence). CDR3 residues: CAWSNFGGEEQYF. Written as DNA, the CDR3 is TGTGCCTGGAGTAACTTTGGTGGGGAGGAGCAGTACTTC.

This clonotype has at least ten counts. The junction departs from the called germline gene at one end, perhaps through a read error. The CDR3 loop is CASSPRDTSYNEQFF. CDR3 coding DNA: TGTGCCAGCTCTCCACGGGATACGTCCTACAATGAGCAGTTCTTC. The chain recombines TRBV18 with TRBJ2-1, with D possibly being TRBD2 (5 bases). The germline V gene encodes CDR1 KGHSH and CDR2 LQKENI. This CDR3 contains 15 residues.

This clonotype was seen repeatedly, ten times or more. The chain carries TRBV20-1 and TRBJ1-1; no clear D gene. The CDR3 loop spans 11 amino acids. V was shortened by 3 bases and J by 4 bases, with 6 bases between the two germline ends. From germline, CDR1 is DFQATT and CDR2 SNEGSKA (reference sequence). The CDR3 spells CSASNRTEAFF. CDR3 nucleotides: TGCAGTGCTAGCAATCGCACTGAAGCTTTCTTT.

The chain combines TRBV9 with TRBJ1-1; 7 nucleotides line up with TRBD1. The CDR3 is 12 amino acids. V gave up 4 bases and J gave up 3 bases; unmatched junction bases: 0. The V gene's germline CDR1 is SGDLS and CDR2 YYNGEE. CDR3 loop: CASSTGDTEAFF. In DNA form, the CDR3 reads TGTGCCAGCAGCACAGGGGACACTGAAGCTTTCTTT.

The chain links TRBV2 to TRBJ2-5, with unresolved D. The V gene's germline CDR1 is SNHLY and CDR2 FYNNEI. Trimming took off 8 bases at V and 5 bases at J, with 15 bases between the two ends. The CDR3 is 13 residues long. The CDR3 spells CASLVSNMETQYF. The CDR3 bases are TGTGCCAGCTTAGTGAGTAACATGGAGACCCAGTACTTC.

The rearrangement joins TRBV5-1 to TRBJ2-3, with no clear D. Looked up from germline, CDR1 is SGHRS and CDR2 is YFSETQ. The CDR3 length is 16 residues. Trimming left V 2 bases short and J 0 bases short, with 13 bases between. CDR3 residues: CASSFLGRTSTDTQYF. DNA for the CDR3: TGCGCCAGCAGCTTCCTCGGAAGGACCAGCACAGATACGCAGTATTTT.

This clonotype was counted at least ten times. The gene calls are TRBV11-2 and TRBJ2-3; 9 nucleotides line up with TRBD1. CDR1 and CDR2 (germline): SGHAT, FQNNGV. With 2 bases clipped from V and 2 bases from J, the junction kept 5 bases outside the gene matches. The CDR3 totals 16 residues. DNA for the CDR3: TGTGCCAGCAGCTTAAACAGGGGGCGGTACACAGATACGCAGTATTTT. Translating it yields CASSLNRGRYTDTQYF.

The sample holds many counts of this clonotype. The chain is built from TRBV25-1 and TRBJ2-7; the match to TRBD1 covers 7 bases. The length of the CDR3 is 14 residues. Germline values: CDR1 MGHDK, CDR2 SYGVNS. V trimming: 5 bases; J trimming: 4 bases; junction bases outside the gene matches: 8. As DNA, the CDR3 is TGTGCCAGCAGTCTGACAGGGACACTGTACGAGCAGTACTTC. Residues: CASSLTGTLYEQYF.

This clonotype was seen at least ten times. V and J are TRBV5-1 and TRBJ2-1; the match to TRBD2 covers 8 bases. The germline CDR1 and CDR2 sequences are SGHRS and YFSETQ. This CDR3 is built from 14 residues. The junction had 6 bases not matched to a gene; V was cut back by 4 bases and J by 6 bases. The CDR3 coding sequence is TGCGCCAGCAGCCTCCCCGGGACTAGCAATGAGCAGTTCTTC. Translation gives CASSLPGTSNEQFF.

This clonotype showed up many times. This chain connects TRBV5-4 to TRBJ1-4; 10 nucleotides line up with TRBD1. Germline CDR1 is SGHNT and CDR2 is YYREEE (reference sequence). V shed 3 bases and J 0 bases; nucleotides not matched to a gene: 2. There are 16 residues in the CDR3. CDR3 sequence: CASSSGQGSTNEKLFF. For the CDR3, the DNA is TGTGCCAGCAGCTCGGGACAGGGGTCAACTAATGAAAAACTGTTTTTT.

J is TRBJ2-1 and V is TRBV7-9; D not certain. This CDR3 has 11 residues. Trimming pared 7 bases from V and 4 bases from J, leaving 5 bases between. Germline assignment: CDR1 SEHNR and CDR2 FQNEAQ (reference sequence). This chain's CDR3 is CASNSYNEQFF. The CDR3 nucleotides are TGTGCCAGCAACAGTTACAATGAGCAGTTCTTC.

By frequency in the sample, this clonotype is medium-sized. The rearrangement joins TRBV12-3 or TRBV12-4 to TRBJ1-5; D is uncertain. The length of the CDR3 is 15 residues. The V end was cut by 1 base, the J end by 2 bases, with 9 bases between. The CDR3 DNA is TGTGCCAGCAGTTTAGGGGTATTAGGCAATCAGCCCCAGCATTTT. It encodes CASSLGVLGNQPQHF.